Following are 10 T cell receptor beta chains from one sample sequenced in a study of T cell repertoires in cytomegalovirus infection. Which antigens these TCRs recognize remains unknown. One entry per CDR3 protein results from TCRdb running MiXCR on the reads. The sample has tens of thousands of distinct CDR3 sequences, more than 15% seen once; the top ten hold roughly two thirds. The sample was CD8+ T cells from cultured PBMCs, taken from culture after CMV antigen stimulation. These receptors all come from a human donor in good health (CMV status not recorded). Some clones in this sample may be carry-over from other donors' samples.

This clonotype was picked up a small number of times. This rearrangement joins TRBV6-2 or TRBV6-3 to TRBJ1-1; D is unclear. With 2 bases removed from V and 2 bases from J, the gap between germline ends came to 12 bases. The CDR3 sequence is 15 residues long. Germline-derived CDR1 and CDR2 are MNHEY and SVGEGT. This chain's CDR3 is CASSYGRNLNTEAFF. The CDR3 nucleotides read TGTGCCAGCAGTTACGGGAGGAACCTTAACACTGAAGCTTTCTTT.

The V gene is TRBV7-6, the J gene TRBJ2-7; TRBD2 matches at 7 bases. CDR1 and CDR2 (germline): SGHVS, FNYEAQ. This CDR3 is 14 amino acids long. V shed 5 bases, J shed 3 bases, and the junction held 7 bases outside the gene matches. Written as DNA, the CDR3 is TGTGCCAGCAGCCTAGGGGCGGGAGTCTACGAGCAGTACTTC. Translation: CASSLGAGVYEQYF.

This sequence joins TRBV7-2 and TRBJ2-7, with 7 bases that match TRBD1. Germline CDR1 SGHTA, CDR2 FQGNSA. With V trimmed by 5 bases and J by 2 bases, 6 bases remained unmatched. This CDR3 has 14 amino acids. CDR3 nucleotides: TGTGCCAGCAGCACACAGGGGTGGCCCTACGAGCAGTACTTC. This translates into CASSTQGWPYEQYF.

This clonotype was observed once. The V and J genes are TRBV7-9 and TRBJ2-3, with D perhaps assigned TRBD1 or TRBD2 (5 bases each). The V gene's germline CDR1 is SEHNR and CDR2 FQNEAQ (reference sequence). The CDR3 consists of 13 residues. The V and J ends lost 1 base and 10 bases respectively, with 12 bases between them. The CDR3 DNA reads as TGTGCCAGCAGCTTAGGGGGACGTAATCCGCAGTATTTT. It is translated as CASSLGGRNPQYF.

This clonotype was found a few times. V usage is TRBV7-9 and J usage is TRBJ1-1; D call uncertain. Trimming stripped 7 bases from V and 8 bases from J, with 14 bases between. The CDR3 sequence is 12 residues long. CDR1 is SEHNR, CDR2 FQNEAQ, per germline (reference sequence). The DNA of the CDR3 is TGTGCCAGCACGGACCGCAGCGAGGAAGCTTTCTTT. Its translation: CASTDRSEEAFF.

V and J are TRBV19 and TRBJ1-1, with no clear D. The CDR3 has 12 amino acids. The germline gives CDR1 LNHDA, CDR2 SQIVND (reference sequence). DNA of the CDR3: TGTGTCTCGACCTGGGGGAACACTGAAGCTTTCTTT. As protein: CVSTWGNTEAFF.

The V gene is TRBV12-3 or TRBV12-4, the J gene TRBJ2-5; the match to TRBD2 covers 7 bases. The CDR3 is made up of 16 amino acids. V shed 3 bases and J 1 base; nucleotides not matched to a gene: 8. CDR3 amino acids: CASSFPPPSGQETQYF. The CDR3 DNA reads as TGTGCCAGCAGTTTTCCCCCTCCTAGCGGCCAAGAGACCCAGTACTTC.

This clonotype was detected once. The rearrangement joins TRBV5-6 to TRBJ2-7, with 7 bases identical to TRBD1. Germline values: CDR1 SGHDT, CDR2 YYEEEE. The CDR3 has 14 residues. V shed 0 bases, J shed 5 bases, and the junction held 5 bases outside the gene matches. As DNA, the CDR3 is TGTGCCAGCAGCTTGGTACAGGGGATGGACGAGCAGTACTTC. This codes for CASSLVQGMDEQYF.

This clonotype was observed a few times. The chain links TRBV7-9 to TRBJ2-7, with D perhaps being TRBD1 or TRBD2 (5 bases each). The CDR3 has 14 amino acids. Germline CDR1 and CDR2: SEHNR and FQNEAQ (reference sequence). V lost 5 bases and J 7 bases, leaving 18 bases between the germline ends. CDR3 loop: CASSAYRDPREQYF. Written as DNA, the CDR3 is TGTGCCAGCAGCGCATACCGGGACCCTCGGGAGCAGTACTTC.

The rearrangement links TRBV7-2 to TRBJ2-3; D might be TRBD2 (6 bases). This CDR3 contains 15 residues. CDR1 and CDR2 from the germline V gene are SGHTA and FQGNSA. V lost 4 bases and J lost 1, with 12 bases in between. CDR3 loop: CASSWGVRGTDTQYF. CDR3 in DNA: TGTGCCAGCAGCTGGGGGGTCAGGGGCACAGATACGCAGTATTTT. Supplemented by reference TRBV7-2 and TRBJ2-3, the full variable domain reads GAGVSQSPSNKVTEKGKDVELRCDPISGHTALYWYRQSLGQGLEFLIYFQGNSAPDKSGLPSDRFSAERTGGSVSTLTIQRTQQEDSAVYLCASSWGVRGTDTQYFGPGTRLTVL.